This T cell receptor (beta chain) was retrieved from a study of cytomegalovirus exposure and HLA in healthy donors. A multiplex PCR was run with 60 Vbeta primers and 13 Jbeta primers. Sequencing was performed with immunoSEQ multiplex PCR; in TCRdb, only in-frame clones are kept and a portion is missing. The sample carries over 150,000 clones, about four fifths recorded once. Trimming cost V 2 bases and J 12 bases, with 10 bases left between them. The CDR3 has 11 amino acids. Germline CDR1 MNHNS, CDR2 SASEGT. The clonotype was recovered from a male donor in good health and CMV-seronegative. The chain employs TRBV6-1 and TRBJ1-2; D perhaps matches TRBD1 (6 bases). The sequencing input was PBMCs. The CDR3: CASSELGADTF. CDR3 nucleotide sequence: TGTGCCAGCAGTGAACTGGGGGCAGACACCTTC.